The 11 T cell receptor beta chains in this list originate from one sample, sequenced in a study of OX40 agonist ivuxolimab in advanced cancers. Generated by immunoSEQ multiplex PCR, the TCRdb table keeps only in-frame clones and is missing some. The data show 55,000 to 85,000 clones, about four fifths seen once. The sample in question was CD4+ or CD8+ T cells sorted from blood, obtained in a trial of the OX40 agonist ivuxolimab. The receptors come from an adult with an advanced solid tumor such as melanoma, head and neck, liver or kidney cancer.

DNA of the CDR3: TGTGCCTGGATGAGGGGAGTTCAACTGAACTATGGCTACACCTTC. Residues: CAWMRGVQLNYGYTF. The rearrangement links TRBV30 to TRBJ1-2; tentatively, D is TRBD1 (5 bases). Germline V gives CDR1 GTSNPN, CDR2 SVGIG (reference sequence). The CDR3 has 15 amino acids. The V end lost 4 bases, the J end lost 2 bases, and 17 bases lay between the germline ends. Combining the CDR3 with reference TRBV30 and TRBJ1-2 gives the whole variable domain SQTIHQWPATLVQPVGSPLSLECTVEGTSNPNLYWYRQAAGRGLQLLFYSVGIGQISSEVPQNLSASRPQDRQFILSSKKLLLSDSGFYLCAWMRGVQLNYGYTFGSGTRLTVV.

This clone was recorded only once. The chain is built from TRBV19 and TRBJ1-4; D unresolved. V lost 3 bases and J lost 8, with 13 bases in between. The CDR3 totals 14 residues. Germline values: CDR1 LNHDA, CDR2 SQIVND (reference sequence). The CDR3 nucleotides read TGTGCCAGTAGTATTATGGGATTGGGCGAAAAACTGTTTTTT. It is translated as CASSIMGLGEKLFF.

The chain is built from TRBV19 and TRBJ1-6, with D possibly TRBD1 on 5 matching bases. This CDR3 comprises 14 residues. V lost 3 bases and J lost 5, with 8 bases in between. The germline V gene encodes CDR1 LNHDA and CDR2 SQIVND (reference sequence). The CDR3 region is CASSIGTNNSPLHF. DNA for the CDR3: TGTGCCAGTAGTATCGGGACTAATAATTCACCCCTCCACTTT.

Remarks on this clone: The junction differs from germline at one of its ends, possibly a read error. The rearrangement links TRBV5-1 to TRBJ1-2, with 11 bases fitting TRBD1. The germline V gene has CDR1 SGHRS and CDR2 YFSETQ. The CDR3 has 14 residues. CDR3 DNA: TGCGCCAGCAGGTTGGACAGGGGGCTCTATGGCTACACCTTC. It codes for CASRLDRGLYGYTF.

A single count supports this clone. The gene calls are TRBV19 and TRBJ1-2, with 9 bases fitting TRBD1. CDR3 size: 16 residues. Germline-derived CDR1 and CDR2 are LNHDA and SQIVND (reference sequence). The trim removed 4 bases at V and 6 bases at J, leaving 12 bases unmatched. Written as DNA, the CDR3 is TGTGCCAGTAGTAAGGAAGGGACAGGGAGGTTTAATGGCTACACCTTC. Encoded protein: CASSKEGTGRFNGYTF.

The V gene is TRBV30, the J gene TRBJ2-7, with 7 bases fitting TRBD2. There are 13 residues in the CDR3. Germline-derived CDR1 and CDR2 are GTSNPN and SVGIG (reference sequence). V was pared by 1 base and J by 6 bases, with 6 bases of the junction left unmatched. CDR3 nucleotides: TGTGCCTGGAGTGCTCGTTGGGGGGGCGAGCAGTACTTC. Its translation is CAWSARWGGEQYF.

The sample holds a few counts of this clone. V is TRBV18 and J is TRBJ2-2; 11 bases fit TRBD2. Germline V gives CDR1 KGHSH, CDR2 LQKENI. The CDR3 has 18 residues. Unmatched junction bases numbered 5, after V lost 1 base and J lost 1 base. CDR3 nucleotide sequence: TGTGCCAGCTCACCACTAGCGGGGGGGCCCGAGAACACCGGGGAGCTGTTTTTT. It translates to CASSPLAGGPENTGELFF.

The chain is built from TRBV10-3 and TRBJ2-5; D could derive from TRBD1 or TRBD2 (6 bases each). In germline, CDR1 is ENHRY, CDR2 SYGVKD. Trimming pared 4 bases from V and 3 bases from J, leaving 15 bases between. This CDR3 has 15 residues. Here the CDR3 reads CAISVGGLTKETQYF. CDR3 DNA sequence: TGTGCCATCAGTGTAGGGGGGCTAACTAAAGAGACCCAGTACTTC.

The sample holds one count of this clone. The chain joins TRBV27 to TRBJ1-4; D ambiguous. The germline V gene has CDR1 MNHEY and CDR2 SMNVEV (reference sequence). Deletions cut 3 bases from V and 0 bases from J, with 5 bases between. The CDR3 sequence is 14 residues long. The CDR3 nucleotides are TGTGCCAGCAGTTTCACTTCAACTAATGAAAAACTGTTTTTT. This translates into CASSFTSTNEKLFF. Full variable domain (missing parts from reference TRBV27 and TRBJ1-4): EAQVTQNPRYLITVTGKKLTVTCSQNMNHEYMSWYRQDPGLGLRQIYYSMNVEVTDKGDVPEGYKVSRKEKRNFPLILESPSPNQTSLYFCASSFTSTNEKLFFGSGTQLSVL.

This chain joins TRBV19 and TRBJ1-1; TRBD1 matches at 7 bases. The CDR3 totals 16 residues. The V segment lost 1 base and the J segment 0 bases; nucleotides outside the gene matches: 5. CDR1 LNHDA and CDR2 SQIVND come from the germline V gene (reference sequence). The CDR3 loop is CASSIADRVLNTEAFF. CDR3 coding DNA: TGTGCCAGTAGTATAGCCGACAGGGTACTGAACACTGAAGCTTTCTTT.

J is TRBJ2-2 and V is TRBV5-1, with TRBD2 matching 10 bases. V gave up 4 bases and J gave up 5 bases; unmatched junction bases: 2. The CDR3 consists of 14 residues. Germline CDR1 is SGHRS and CDR2 is YFSETQ. CDR3 in DNA: TGCGCCAGCAGCCCAGCGGGGGGGACCGGGGAGCTGTTTTTT. Its protein product is CASSPAGGTGELFF.